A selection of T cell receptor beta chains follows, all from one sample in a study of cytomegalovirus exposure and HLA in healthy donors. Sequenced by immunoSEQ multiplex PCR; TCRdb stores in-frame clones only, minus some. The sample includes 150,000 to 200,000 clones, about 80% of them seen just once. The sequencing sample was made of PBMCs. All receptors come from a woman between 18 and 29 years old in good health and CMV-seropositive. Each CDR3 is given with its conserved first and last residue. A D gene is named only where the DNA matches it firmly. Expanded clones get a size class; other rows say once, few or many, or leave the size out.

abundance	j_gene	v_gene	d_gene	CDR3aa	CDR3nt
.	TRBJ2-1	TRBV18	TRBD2	CATTLLLAGNEQFF	TGTGCCACCACCCTTTTACTAGCGGGCAATGAGCAGTTCTTC
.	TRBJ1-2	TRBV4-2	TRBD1	CASSPGPSHRGLDGYTF	TGTGCCAGCAGCCCGGGACCCTCACACAGGGGGCTAGATGGCTACACCTTC
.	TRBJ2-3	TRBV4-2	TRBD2	CASSQELAGGGDTQYF	TGTGCCAGCAGCCAAGAACTAGCGGGGGGGGGAGATACGCAGTATTTT
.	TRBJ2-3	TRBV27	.	CASSLRMGDTQYF	TGTGCCAGCAGTTTACGGATGGGCGATACGCAGTATTTT
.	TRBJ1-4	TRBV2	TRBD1	CASSGGTGVEKLFF	TGTGCCAGCAGTGGGGGGACAGGGGTAGAAAAACTGTTTTTT
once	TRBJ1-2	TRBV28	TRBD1	CASSPTPTGARRGYTF	TGTGCCAGCAGTCCGACCCCGACAGGGGCCAGGAGGGGCTACACCTTC
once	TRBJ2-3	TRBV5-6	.	CASSSGPAGTDTQYF	TGTGCCAGCAGCTCGGGCCCAGCGGGCACAGATACGCAGTATTTT
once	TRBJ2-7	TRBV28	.	CASRDSATYEQYF	TGTGCCAGCAGGGACAGTGCTACCTACGAGCAGTACTTC
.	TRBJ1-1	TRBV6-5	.	CASAPTGMNTEAFF	TGTGCCAGCGCCCCTACAGGGATGAACACTGAAGCTTTCTTT
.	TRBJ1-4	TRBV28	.	CASSLQGEKLFF	TGTGCCAGCAGTTTACAGGGTGAAAAACTGTTTTTT
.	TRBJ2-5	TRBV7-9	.	CASSLGVNSIQETQYF	TGTGCCAGCAGCTTGGGCGTTAACTCTATCCAAGAGACCCAGTACTTC
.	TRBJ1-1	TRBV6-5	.	CASRGQGRGTTEAFF	TGTGCCAGCAGAGGGCAGGGGCGGGGGACCACTGAAGCTTTCTTT
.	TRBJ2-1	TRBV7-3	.	CASSPLGVDEQFF	TGTGCCAGCAGCCCCCTCGGAGTGGATGAGCAGTTCTTC
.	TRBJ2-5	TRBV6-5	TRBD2	CASRRTGGPGETQYF	TGTGCCAGCAGGCGGACGGGGGGGCCTGGGGAGACCCAGTACTTC
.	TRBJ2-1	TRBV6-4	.	CASSTSGQGKYNEQFF	.
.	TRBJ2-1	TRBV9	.	CASSPGVSSLHEQFF	TGTGCCAGCAGCCCGGGGGTTTCTTCATTGCATGAGCAGTTCTTC
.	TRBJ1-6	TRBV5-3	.	CARSLAKEGKHSPLHF	TGTGCCAGAAGCTTGGCCAAAGAGGGTAAGCATTCACCCCTCCACTTT
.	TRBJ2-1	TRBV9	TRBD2	CASSPRGASGVGEQFF	TGTGCCAGCAGCCCCCGGGGGGCTAGCGGGGTCGGTGAGCAGTTCTTC
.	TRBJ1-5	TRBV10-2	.	CASSGPLTTDQPQHF	TGCGCCAGCAGTGGTCCACTAACTACGGATCAGCCCCAGCATTTT
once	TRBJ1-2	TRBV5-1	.	CASSLDSGGSNYGYTF	TGCGCCAGCAGCTTAGATTCGGGGGGATCTAACTATGGCTACACCTTC
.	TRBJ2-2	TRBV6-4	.	CASSARNTGELFF	TGTGCCAGCAGTGCCCGGAACACCGGGGAGCTGTTTTTT
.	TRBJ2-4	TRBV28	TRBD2	CASSLEGLVYIQYF	TGTGCCAGCAGTTTAGAGGGACTAGTCTACATTCAGTACTTC
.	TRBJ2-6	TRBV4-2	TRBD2	CASSDGSGGLTGANVLTF	TGTGCCAGCAGCGATGGTAGCGGGGGACTTACTGGGGCCAACGTCCTGACTTTC
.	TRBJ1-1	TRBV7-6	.	CASSLVGGGTEAFF	TGTGCCAGCAGCTTAGTGGGGGGAGGCACTGAAGCTTTCTTT
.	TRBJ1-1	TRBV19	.	CASTPTGLNTEAFF	TGTGCCAGTACTCCCACAGGGCTGAACACTGAAGCTTTCTTT
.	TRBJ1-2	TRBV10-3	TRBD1	CAISRTGGDGYTF	TGTGCCATCAGCCGGACAGGGGGCGATGGCTACACCTTC
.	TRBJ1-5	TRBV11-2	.	CASSGGDTQLFSNQPQHF	TGTGCCAGCAGCGGGGGGGACACCCAACTATTTAGCAATCAGCCCCAGCATTTT
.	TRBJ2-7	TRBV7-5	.	CVRSLEGRGDRWQYF	TGTGTCAGAAGCTTAGAGGGGCGGGGGGATCGGTGGCAGTACTTC
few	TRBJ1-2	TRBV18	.	CASSPSTGSVNYGYTF	TGTGCCAGCTCACCATCGACGGGTTCCGTGAACTATGGCTACACCTTC
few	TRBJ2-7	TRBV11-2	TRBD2	CASSAGLAGAEQYF	TGTGCCAGCAGCGCCGGACTAGCGGGGGCCGAGCAGTACTTC
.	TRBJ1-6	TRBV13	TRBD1	CASSLGQGRNSPLHF	TGTGCCAGCAGCCTTGGACAGGGTAGAAATTCACCCCTCCACTTT
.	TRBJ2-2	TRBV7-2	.	CASSFLGLDTGELFF	TGTGCCAGCAGCTTCTTGGGCTTGGACACCGGGGAGCTGTTTTTT
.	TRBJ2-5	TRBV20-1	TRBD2	CSGTTQETQHF	TGCAGCGGGACTACCCAAGAGACCCAGCACTTC
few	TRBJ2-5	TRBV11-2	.	CASSLAGAETQYF	TGTGCCAGCAGCTTAGCAGGGGCTGAGACCCAGTACTTC
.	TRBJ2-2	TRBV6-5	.	CAGQQGSTGELFF	TGTGCCGGCCAACAGGGAAGCACCGGGGAGCTGTTTTTT
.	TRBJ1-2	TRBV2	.	CASKETALYGYTF	TGTGCCAGCAAGGAGACGGCTCTCTATGGCTACACCTTC
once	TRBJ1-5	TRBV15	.	CATSTPSEQYSNQPQHF	TGTGCCACCAGCACACCAAGTGAACAGTATAGCAATCAGCCCCAGCATTTT
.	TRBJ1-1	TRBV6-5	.	CASSYSPVPGYTEAFF	TGTGCCAGCAGTTACTCGCCGGTCCCGGGATACACTGAAGCTTTCTTT
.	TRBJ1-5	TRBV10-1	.	CASSEAGRYQPQHF	TGCGCCAGCAGTGAGGCAGGGCGGTATCAGCCCCAGCATTTT
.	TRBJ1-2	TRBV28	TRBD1	CASRHTVRTGGMRGYTF	TGTGCCAGCAGACACACGGTACGGACAGGGGGCATGAGGGGCTACACCTTC
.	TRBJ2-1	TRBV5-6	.	CASSLGAETYNEQFF	TGTGCCAGCAGCTTGGGAGCGGAGACCTACAATGAGCAGTTCTTC
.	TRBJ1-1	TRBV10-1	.	CASSDTPGEKAFF	TGCGCCAGCAGTGACACACCGGGAGAGAAAGCTTTCTTT
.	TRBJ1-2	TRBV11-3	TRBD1	CASSPRTGPRDGYTF	TGTGCCAGCAGCCCCCGGACAGGGCCAAGGGATGGCTACACCTTC
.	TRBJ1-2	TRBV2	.	CASSVGRRGYTF	TGTGCCAGCAGTGTGGGGCGCAGGGGCTACACCTTC
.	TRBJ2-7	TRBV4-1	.	CASSQGHTGSYEQYF	TGCGCCAGCAGCCAAGGCCATACAGGGAGCTACGAGCAGTACTTC